The source of this TCR beta chain is a study of blood T cells in healthy people across ages. General study findings and limits: Long-lived donors had more naive CD4+ cells and higher diversity than aged donors.

Drawing of peripheral blood yielded about 10 milliliters from each donor. Using a J-beta primer mix together with a sample-barcoded 5' primer, a second PCR was run for 7 to 11 cycles. MiXCR, run by TCRdb on the 5' RACE reads, gives a single entry per CDR3 protein. Here the sample spans about 640,000 distinct CDR3 sequences, roughly 58% being singletons. A note on this clonotype: The target antigen is unknown.

Trimming removed 6 bases at V and 8 bases at J, with 13 bases between. This CDR3 contains 12 residues. Germline assignment: CDR1 MNHEY and CDR2 SVGAGI. The rearrangement uses TRBV6-5 and TRBJ1-2; D is unresolved. The TCR was taken from a man in his 60s in good health. Sequenced material: blood. The CDR3 DNA is TGTGCCAGCAGCTATGACGGAATCGGCTACACCTTC. This sequence encodes CASSYDGIGYTF.